This TCR beta chain was identified in a study of T cell responses to AZD1222 COVID-19 vaccine. Study-wide results and limits: Reportedly, nearly half the spike-specific TCRs target unmutated variant regions. Only five to seven AZD1222 recipients were seropositive at baseline. Spike-specific TCR depth and breadth grew after two AZD1222 doses.

CDR1 is SGDLS and CDR2 is YYNGEE in the germline V gene. Germline trimming cut 1 base from V and 3 bases from J; bases unmatched to any gene: 15. This CDR3 has 20 amino acids. Here immunoSEQ multiplex PCR was the method, and the copy in TCRdb shows in-frame clones only, minus some. The sample yields 70,000 to 95,000 clones, approximately 90% seen once. As to this clone: Antigen: not known.

The chain employs TRBV9 and TRBJ2-3; TRBD2 matches at 12 bases. This material consisted of peripheral blood, taken 28 days after the second AZD1222 dose. This receptor was taken from an adult who received the AZD1222 COVID-19 vaccine. The CDR3 region has the DNA TGTGCCAGCAGCGTATACGGAACGGGGCTAGCGGGAGGGGAGACAGATACGCAGTATTTT. Translation: CASSVYGTGLAGGETDTQYF.